The 18 T cell receptor beta chains below all came from one sample that was sequenced in a study of blood T cell repertoires in COVID-19. Generated by immunoSEQ multiplex PCR, the TCRdb table keeps only in-frame clones and is missing some. The sample comprises 53,000 or so clones, over 75% of which are singletons, and roughly 6.2% rests with the top ten. Sequenced: peripheral blood. The receptors come from a man in his forties with acute or convalescent COVID-19.

The rearrangement joins TRBV27 to TRBJ1-5; 7 bases agree with TRBD1. The length of the CDR3 is 14 residues. Germline V lookup: CDR1 MNHEY, CDR2 SMNVEV (reference sequence). Germline trimming cut 5 bases from V and 4 bases from J; bases unmatched to any gene: 5. The CDR3 spells CASSRDSLNQPQHF. In DNA, the CDR3 is TGTGCCAGCAGTCGGGACAGCCTAAATCAGCCCCAGCATTTT.

The chain recombines TRBV4-1 with TRBJ2-2; 10 nucleotides agree with TRBD1. V was clipped by 5 bases and J by 6 bases; unmatched bases: 9. The CDR3 contains 16 residues. Looked up from germline, CDR1 is MGHRA and CDR2 is YSYEKL. In DNA, the CDR3 is TGCGCCAGCAGCGGCGGGGGGACAGGGGATTCCGGGGAGCTGTTTTTT. Residues: CASSGGGTGDSGELFF.

CDR3: CASSRAVAASTDTQYF. The CDR3 DNA follows: TGTGCCAGCAGCCGGGCTGTAGCGGCAAGCACAGATACGCAGTATTTT. J is TRBJ2-3 and V is TRBV7-9, with D tentatively TRBD2 (6 bases). This CDR3 comprises 16 residues. Per the germline V gene, CDR1 is SEHNR and CDR2 is FQNEAQ (reference sequence). Trimming cost V 5 bases and J 0 bases, with 15 bases left between them.

The gene calls are TRBV4-2 and TRBJ1-2, with D possibly being TRBD1 (5 bases). Per germline, CDR1 LGHNA and CDR2 YNFKEQ. With 1 base removed from V and 4 bases from J, the gap between germline ends came to 7 bases. The length of the CDR3 is 13 residues. CDR3 sequence: CASSQVQVYGYTF. Written as DNA, the CDR3 is TGTGCCAGCAGCCAAGTACAGGTCTATGGCTACACCTTC.

J is TRBJ1-2 and V is TRBV6-5; the D gene is possibly TRBD1 (6 bases). The length of the CDR3 is 14 residues. Germline V gene sequence: CDR1 MNHEY, CDR2 SVGAGI. With 10 bases removed from V and 1 base from J, the gap between germline ends came to 16 bases. The DNA of the CDR3 is TGTGCCACCTCGACAGGAACTTTTAACTATGGCTACACCTTC. Its translation: CATSTGTFNYGYTF.

The chain recombines TRBV11-3 with TRBJ2-2; 16 bases are shared with TRBD2. CDR1 is SGHNT and CDR2 is YENEEA in the germline V gene. V gave up 4 bases and J gave up 0 bases; unmatched junction bases: 8. This CDR3 is 20 amino acids long. The CDR3 sequence is CASSSVAGLAGGPNTGELFF. The CDR3 region has the DNA TGTGCCAGCAGCTCAGTGGCGGGACTAGCGGGAGGGCCGAACACCGGGGAGCTGTTTTTT.

The J gene is TRBJ2-2, the V gene TRBV7-9; 10 nucleotides match TRBD1. CDR1 SEHNR and CDR2 FQNEAQ come from the germline V gene (reference sequence). The CDR3 totals 16 residues. J was trimmed by 7 bases and V by 4 bases; bases with no gene match: 9. DNA for the CDR3: TGTGCCAGCAGCTCGAACGACAGGGGGCGAGGCGGGGAGCTGTTTTTT. Translation: CASSSNDRGRGGELFF. Full variable domain (remainder filled in from reference TRBV7-9 and TRBJ2-2): DTGVSQNPRHKITKRGQNVTFRCDPISEHNRLYWYRQTLGQGPEFLTYFQNEAQLEKSRLLSDRFSAERPKGSFSTLEIQRTEQGDSAMYLCASSSNDRGRGGELFFGEGSRLTVL.

This chain connects TRBV24-1 to TRBJ2-1, with D perhaps matching TRBD1 (7 bases). The CDR3 totals 17 residues. CDR1 is KGHDR and CDR2 is SFDVKD in the germline V gene. Trimming shortened V by 3 bases and J by 2 bases, and 16 bases separated the two germline ends. The CDR3 region has the DNA TGTGCCACCAGTGATGGGGGACAGCGCGGGGCCTACAATGAGCAGTTCTTC. Its translation: CATSDGGQRGAYNEQFF.

The chain has TRBV5-1 and TRBJ1-1; 7 bases agree with TRBD1. With 3 bases clipped from V and 5 bases from J, the junction kept 7 bases outside the gene matches. From germline, CDR1 is SGHRS and CDR2 YFSETQ. The CDR3 runs 14 residues. DNA for the CDR3: TGCGCCAGCAGCTCAGAGGGGGCTGGAACTGAAGCTTTCTTT. This translates into CASSSEGAGTEAFF.

About this clone: Other DNA sequences of this sample code for an identical CDR3. This sequence joins TRBV29-1 and TRBJ1-4, with TRBD1 identical over 7 bases. The CDR3 has 11 amino acids. Losses at the gene ends were 7 bases for V and 8 bases for J; bases not matched to a gene: 4. Germline loops: CDR1 SQVTM, CDR2 ANQGSEA. The CDR3 DNA sequence: TGCAGCGCCCGACAGGGAGAAAAACTGTTTTTT. Encoded protein: CSARQGEKLFF. The complete variable domain, with remaining parts taken from reference TRBV29-1 and TRBJ1-4, reads SAVISQKPSRDICQRGTSLTIQCQVDSQVTMMFWYRQQPGQSLTLIATANQGSEATYESGFVIDKFPISRPNLTFSTLTVSNMSPEDSSIYLCSARQGEKLFFGSGTQLSVL.

This rearrangement joins TRBV30 to TRBJ2-5; TRBD1 might be the D (7 bases). The CDR3 contains 14 residues. V lost 1 base, J lost 5 bases, and 14 bases lay in between. Germline CDR1 reads GTSNPN; CDR2 reads SVGIG (reference sequence). The CDR3 DNA is TGTGCCTGGAGTGGCGGAGGGGGCGGGGAGACCCAGTACTTC. Protein: CAWSGGGGGETQYF.

This chain links TRBV6-6 with TRBJ1-2; 8 positions agree with TRBD1. Germline V gives CDR1 MNHNY, CDR2 SVGAGI (reference sequence). J gave up 8 bases and V 4 bases, and 9 bases lay outside the gene matches. This CDR3 comprises 14 residues. The CDR3 protein is CASSSAGGARGYTF. CDR3 DNA sequence: TGTGCCAGCAGTTCCGCAGGGGGCGCAAGGGGCTACACCTTC.

The chain has TRBV12-5 and TRBJ2-1; the match to TRBD2 covers 13 bases. V lost 5 bases, J lost 5 bases, and 6 bases stayed unmatched. The germline V gene has CDR1 LGHNT and CDR2 FRNRAP. This CDR3 contains 16 residues. The CDR3 here is CASGGGTSGIDNEQFF. DNA of the CDR3: TGTGCTAGTGGTGGGGGGACTAGCGGGATCGACAATGAGCAGTTCTTC.

This chain joins TRBV19 and TRBJ1-1, with D maybe TRBD1 (5 bases). Germline assignment: CDR1 LNHDA and CDR2 SQIVND (reference sequence). The CDR3 is 15 residues long. V was trimmed by 0 bases and J by 1 base, leaving 9 bases between them. Here the CDR3 reads CASSIEGRGNTEAFF. Written as DNA, the CDR3 is TGTGCCAGTAGTATAGAGGGGAGGGGGAACACTGAAGCTTTCTTT.

This rearrangement joins TRBV19 to TRBJ1-5, with D uncertain. V shed 1 base and J shed 5 bases, with 6 bases lying between them. Germline V CDR1 and CDR2: LNHDA, SQIVND (reference sequence). This CDR3 is built from 13 residues. CDR3 DNA: TGTGCCAGTAGTATAGTAGGAGATCAGCCCCAGCATTTT. Encoded protein: CASSIVGDQPQHF.

This chain connects TRBV4-2 to TRBJ1-5; 7 bases fit TRBD1. The CDR3 extends over 18 amino acids. Trimming removed 1 base from V and 8 bases from J; junction bases left unmatched: 17. CDR1 is LGHNA, CDR2 YNFKEQ, per germline. The CDR3 loop reads CASSQARAVITGVEPQHF. In nucleotides, the CDR3 is TGTGCCAGCAGCCAAGCTCGGGCAGTCATAACAGGGGTTGAGCCCCAGCATTTT.

This sequence joins TRBV7-2 and TRBJ2-2; 10 bases match TRBD2. V lost 1 base and J lost 5; bases outside the gene matches: 7. Per the germline V gene, CDR1 is SGHTA and CDR2 is FQGNSA. The CDR3 loop spans 17 amino acids. CDR3 nucleotides: TGTGCCAGCAGCTTAGGAGCTAGCGGGAGTGGGACCGGGGAGCTGTTTTTT. It encodes CASSLGASGSGTGELFF.

This chain links TRBV12-3 or TRBV12-4 with TRBJ2-1, with D hard to call. The ends were cut back, 3 bases at V and 7 bases at J, with 4 bases in the middle. The CDR3 consists of 11 residues. The CDR3 region is CASSFRNEQFF. CDR3 in DNA: TGTGCCAGCAGTTTTAGAAATGAGCAGTTCTTC.